This entry is about one TCR beta chain. Its antigen is unknown. Germline CDR1 MNHEY, CDR2 SVGEGT. The CDR3 runs to 13 residues. Trimming pared 7 bases from V and 3 bases from J, leaving 13 bases between. This entry comes from a study of CD8 T cells in Susac syndrome. Study results and limitations: The authors acknowledged that their TCR sequencing and HLA analysis involved a relatively small number of individuals.

RNA, at about 0.45 to 1 ug, was reverse transcribed with random hexamers. Using its own MiXCR run on the immunoSEQ multiplex PCR reads, TCRdb lists one record per CDR3 protein. This table has about 150,000 distinct CDR3 sequences, under 95% appearing once. Controls were healthy donors (matched for age and sex). What was sequenced was CD4+ T cells from PBMCs. The receptor comes from a human donor in good health. The chain carries TRBV6-2 or TRBV6-3 and TRBJ2-7, with D maybe TRBD2 (5 bases). The CDR3 loop is CASIEADFYEQYF. The CDR3 DNA sequence: TGTGCCAGCATTGAGGCGGACTTCTACGAGCAGTACTTC.